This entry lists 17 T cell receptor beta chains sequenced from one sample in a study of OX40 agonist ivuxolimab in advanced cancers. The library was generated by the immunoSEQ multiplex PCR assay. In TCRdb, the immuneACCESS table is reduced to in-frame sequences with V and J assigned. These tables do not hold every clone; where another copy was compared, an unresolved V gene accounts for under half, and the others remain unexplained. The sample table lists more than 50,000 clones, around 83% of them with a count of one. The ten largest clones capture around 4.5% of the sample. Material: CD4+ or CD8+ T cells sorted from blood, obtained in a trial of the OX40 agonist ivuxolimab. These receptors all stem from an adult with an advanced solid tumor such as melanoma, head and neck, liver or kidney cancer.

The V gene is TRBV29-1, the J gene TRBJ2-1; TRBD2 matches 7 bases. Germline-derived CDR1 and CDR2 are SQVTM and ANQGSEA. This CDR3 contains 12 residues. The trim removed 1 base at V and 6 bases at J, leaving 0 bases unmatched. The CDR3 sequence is CSVEAGGNEQFF. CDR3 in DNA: TGCAGCGTTGAAGCGGGGGGCAATGAGCAGTTCTTC.

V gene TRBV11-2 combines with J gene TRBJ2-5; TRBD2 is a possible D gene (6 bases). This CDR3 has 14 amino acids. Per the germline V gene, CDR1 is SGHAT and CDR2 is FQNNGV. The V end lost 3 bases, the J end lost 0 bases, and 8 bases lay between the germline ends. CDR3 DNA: TGTGCCAGCAGCTTTGGGGGGTACCAAGAGACCCAGTACTTC. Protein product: CASSFGGYQETQYF.

The chain's CDR3 is CASSSGQGHTGELFF. As DNA, the CDR3 is TGTGCCAGCAGCTCGGGACAGGGACACACCGGGGAGCTGTTTTTT. The genes are TRBV7-2 and TRBJ2-2; 9 bases agree with TRBD1. Germline V gives CDR1 SGHTA, CDR2 FQGNSA. Trimming at V came to 4 bases and at J to 3 bases, leaving 3 bases not matched to a gene. CDR3 length: 15 amino acids.

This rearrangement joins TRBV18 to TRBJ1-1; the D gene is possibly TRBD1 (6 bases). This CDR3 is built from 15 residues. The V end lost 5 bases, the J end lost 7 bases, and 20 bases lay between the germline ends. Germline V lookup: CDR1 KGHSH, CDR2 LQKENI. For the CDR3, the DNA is TGTGCCAGCTCAGGAACAGGGCAGGATTTTGGTGAAGCTTTCTTT. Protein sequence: CASSGTGQDFGEAFF.

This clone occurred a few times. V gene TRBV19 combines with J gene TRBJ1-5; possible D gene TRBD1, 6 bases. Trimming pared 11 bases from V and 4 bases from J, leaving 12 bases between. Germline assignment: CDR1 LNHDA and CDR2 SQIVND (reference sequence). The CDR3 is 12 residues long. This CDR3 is CAGGQSNQPQHF. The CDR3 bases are TGTGCCGGAGGACAGTCAAATCAGCCCCAGCATTTT.

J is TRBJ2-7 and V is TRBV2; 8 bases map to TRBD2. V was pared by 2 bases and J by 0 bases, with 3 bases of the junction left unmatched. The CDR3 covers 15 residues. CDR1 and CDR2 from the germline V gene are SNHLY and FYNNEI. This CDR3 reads CASSETTSVSYEQYF. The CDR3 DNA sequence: TGTGCCAGCAGTGAAACGACTAGCGTCTCCTACGAGCAGTACTTC.

CDR3 sequence (DNA): TGTGCCAGCGAACCTGCAGGGAGCAATGAGCAGTTCTTC. It codes for CASEPAGSNEQFF. The chain joins TRBV19 to TRBJ2-1; tentatively, D is TRBD1 or TRBD2 (5 bases each). CDR1 is LNHDA and CDR2 is SQIVND in the germline V gene (reference sequence). V was cut by 9 bases and J by 6 bases, with 15 bases left in between. This CDR3 spans 13 amino acids.

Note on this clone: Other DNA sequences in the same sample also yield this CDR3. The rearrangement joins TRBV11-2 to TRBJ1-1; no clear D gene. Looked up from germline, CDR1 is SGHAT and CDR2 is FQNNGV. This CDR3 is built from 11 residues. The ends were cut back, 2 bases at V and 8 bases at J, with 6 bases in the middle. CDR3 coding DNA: TGTGCCAGCAGCTTAAATTTGGAAGCTTTCTTT. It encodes CASSLNLEAFF.

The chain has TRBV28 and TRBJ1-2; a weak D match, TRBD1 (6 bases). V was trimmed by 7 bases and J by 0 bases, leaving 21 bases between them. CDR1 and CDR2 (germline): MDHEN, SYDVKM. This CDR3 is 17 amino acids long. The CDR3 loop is CASNPSGGALANYGYTF. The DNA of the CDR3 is TGTGCCAGCAATCCGTCCGGGGGCGCCTTAGCTAACTATGGCTACACCTTC.

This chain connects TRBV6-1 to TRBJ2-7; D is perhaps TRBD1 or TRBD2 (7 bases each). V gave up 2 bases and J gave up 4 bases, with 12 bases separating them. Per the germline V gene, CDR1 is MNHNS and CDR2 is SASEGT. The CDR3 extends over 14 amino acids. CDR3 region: CASSERQGGYEQYF. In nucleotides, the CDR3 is TGTGCCAGCAGTGAACGGCAGGGGGGGTACGAGCAGTACTTC.

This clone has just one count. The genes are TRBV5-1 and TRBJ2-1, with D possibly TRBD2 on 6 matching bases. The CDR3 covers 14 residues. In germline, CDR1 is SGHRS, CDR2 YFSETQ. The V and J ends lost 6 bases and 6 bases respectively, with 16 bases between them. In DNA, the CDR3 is TGCGCCAGCAATTGGGGGAGGACCTTCAATGAGCAGTTCTTC. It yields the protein CASNWGRTFNEQFF.

The CDR3 nucleotides read TGTGCCAGTAGGGGACAGGGCACCTACGAGCAGTACTTC. Translated, it gives CASRGQGTYEQYF. The V call is TRBV19, the J call TRBJ2-7, with TRBD1 identical over 9 bases. V dropped 6 bases and J dropped 2; count of bases not matched to a gene: 2. Looked up from germline, CDR1 is LNHDA and CDR2 is SQIVND (reference sequence). This CDR3 contains 13 residues.

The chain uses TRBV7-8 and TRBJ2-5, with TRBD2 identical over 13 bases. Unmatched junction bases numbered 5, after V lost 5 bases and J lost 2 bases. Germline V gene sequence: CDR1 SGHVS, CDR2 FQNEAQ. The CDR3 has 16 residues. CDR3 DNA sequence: TGTGCCAGCAGCACCGGGACTAGCGGGGTACAAGAGACCCAGTACTTC. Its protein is CASSTGTSGVQETQYF.

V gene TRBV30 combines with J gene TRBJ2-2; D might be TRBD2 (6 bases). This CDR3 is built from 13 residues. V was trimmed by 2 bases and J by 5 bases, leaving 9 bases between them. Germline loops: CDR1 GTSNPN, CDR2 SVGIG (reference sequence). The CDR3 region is CAWSRRGTGELFF. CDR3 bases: TGTGCCTGGAGTAGGCGGGGAACCGGGGAGCTGTTTTTT.

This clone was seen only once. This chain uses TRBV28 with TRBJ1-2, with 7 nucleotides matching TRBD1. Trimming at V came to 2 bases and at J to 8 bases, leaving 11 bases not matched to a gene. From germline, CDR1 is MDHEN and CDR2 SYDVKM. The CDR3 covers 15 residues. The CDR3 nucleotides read TGTGCCAGCAGTTTAAGGGCCGACAGGGTAGAAGGCTACACCTTC. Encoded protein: CASSLRADRVEGYTF.

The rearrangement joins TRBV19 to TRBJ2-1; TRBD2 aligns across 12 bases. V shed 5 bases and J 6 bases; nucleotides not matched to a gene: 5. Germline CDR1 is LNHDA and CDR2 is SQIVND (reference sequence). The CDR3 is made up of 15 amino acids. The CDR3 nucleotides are TGTGCCAGTAGTTCGCGACTAGCGGGAGTCAATGAGCAGTTCTTC. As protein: CASSSRLAGVNEQFF.

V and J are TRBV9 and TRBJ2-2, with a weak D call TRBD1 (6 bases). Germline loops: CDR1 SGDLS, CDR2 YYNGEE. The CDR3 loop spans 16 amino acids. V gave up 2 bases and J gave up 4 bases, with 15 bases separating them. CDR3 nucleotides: TGTGCCAGCAGCGTCGGGACACTTACCGCCACCGGGGAGCTGTTTTTT. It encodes CASSVGTLTATGELFF.